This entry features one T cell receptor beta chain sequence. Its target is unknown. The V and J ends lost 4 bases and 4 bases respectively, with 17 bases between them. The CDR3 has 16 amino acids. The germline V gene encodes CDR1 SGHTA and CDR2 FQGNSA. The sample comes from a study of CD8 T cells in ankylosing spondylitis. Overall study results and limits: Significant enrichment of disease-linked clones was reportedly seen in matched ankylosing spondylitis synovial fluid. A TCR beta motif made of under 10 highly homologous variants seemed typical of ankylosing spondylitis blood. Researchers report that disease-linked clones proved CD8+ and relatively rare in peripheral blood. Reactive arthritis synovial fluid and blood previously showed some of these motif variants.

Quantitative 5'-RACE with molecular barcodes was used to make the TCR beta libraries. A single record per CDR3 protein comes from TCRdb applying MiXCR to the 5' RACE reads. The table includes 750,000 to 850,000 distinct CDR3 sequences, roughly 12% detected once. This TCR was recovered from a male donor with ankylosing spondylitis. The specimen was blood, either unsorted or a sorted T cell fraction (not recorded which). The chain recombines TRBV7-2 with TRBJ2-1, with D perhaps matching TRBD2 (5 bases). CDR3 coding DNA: TGTGCCAGCAGCTCAGTGACTACCATGACATACAATGAGCAGTTCTTC. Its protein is CASSSVTTMTYNEQFF.